What follows are 31 T cell receptor beta chains derived from one specimen sequenced in a study of CD8 T cells in ankylosing spondylitis. A single record per CDR3 protein comes from TCRdb applying MiXCR to the 5' RACE reads. The sample holds about 130,000 distinct CDR3 sequences; more than 15% are singletons and the top ten take roughly a third. These TCRs are of unknown antigen specificity. Study outcomes and limitations: Blood of patients with ankylosing spondylitis appeared to be characterized by a TCR beta motif of several highly homologous variants.

Material: blood, either unsorted or a sorted T cell fraction (not recorded which). Receptors originate from a male donor with ankylosing spondylitis.

V and J are TRBV7-3 and TRBJ1-6; D unclear. The CDR3 has 15 residues. Trimming removed 2 bases from V and 0 bases from J, with 5 bases in between. In germline, CDR1 is SGHTA, CDR2 FQGTGA. The CDR3: CASSLSGSYNSPLHF. The CDR3 DNA is TGTGCCAGCAGCTTATCGGGCTCCTATAATTCACCCCTCCACTTT.

The chain carries TRBV21-1 and TRBJ1-5; the table's D call TRBD1 went unverified against the DNA. TRBV21-1 is a pseudogene. The CDR3 sequence is 16 residues long. In DNA, the CDR3 is TGTGCCAGCAGCAAATGGACCGACAGGATTAATCAGCCCCAGCATTTT. It is translated as CASSKWTDRINQPQHF.

The chain links TRBV28 to TRBJ2-3; a possible D gene is TRBD2 (5 bases). The V gene's germline CDR1 is MDHEN and CDR2 SYDVKM. The CDR3 is 14 residues long. The V end lost 5 bases, the J end lost 0 bases, and 9 bases lay between the germline ends. The CDR3 coding sequence is TGTGCCAGCAGTCCTAGACTAAGCACAGATACGCAGTATTTT. Its translation: CASSPRLSTDTQYF.

This clonotype was recorded a few times. The rearrangement joins TRBV28 to TRBJ2-5; D unresolved. Germline assignment: CDR1 MDHEN and CDR2 SYDVKM. Trimming stripped 4 bases from V and 4 bases from J, with 13 bases between. There are 14 residues in the CDR3. CDR3 amino acids: CASSSYIITETQYF. CDR3 coding DNA: TGTGCCAGCAGTTCCTACATTATAACAGAGACCCAGTACTTC.

This chain connects TRBV4-2 to TRBJ1-1; 8 positions match TRBD1. V gave up 4 bases and J gave up 1 base; unmatched junction bases: 5. Germline CDR1 and CDR2: LGHNA and YNFKEQ. This CDR3 has 15 residues. CDR3 bases: TGTGCCAGCAGCCCCGGGACAGGCCCGAACACTGAAGCTTTCTTT. Its translation is CASSPGTGPNTEAFF.

The chain has TRBV20-1 and TRBJ2-4, with a weak D call TRBD2 (5 bases). Germline loops: CDR1 DFQATT, CDR2 SNEGSKA (reference sequence). Trimming took off 0 bases at V and 2 bases at J, with 11 bases between the two ends. The CDR3 has 15 amino acids. The CDR3 coding sequence is TGCAGTGCTAGAGATGGAGGAGACCCCAAAAACATTCAGTACTTC. Protein: CSARDGGDPKNIQYF.

The chain employs TRBV7-2 and TRBJ2-3, with TRBD2 identical over 8 bases. CDR3 length: 14 amino acids. Germline-derived CDR1 and CDR2 are SGHTA and FQGNSA. Germline trimming cut 2 bases from V and 8 bases from J; bases unmatched to any gene: 6. CDR3 sequence reads: CASSLIAGSATQYF. The DNA for the CDR3 is TGTGCCAGCAGCTTAATAGCGGGGAGCGCTACGCAGTATTTT.

This clonotype was found a few times. This chain connects TRBV7-6 to TRBJ2-5; D remains unclear. This CDR3 comprises 16 residues. Germline CDR1 and CDR2: SGHVS and FNYEAQ. Deletions cut 6 bases from V and 3 bases from J, with 20 bases between. The CDR3 bases are TGTGCCAGCAGTCTAACGAGAGGACCGGAAGAAGAGACCCAGTACTTC. Protein sequence: CASSLTRGPEEETQYF.

V usage is TRBV24-1 and J usage is TRBJ2-5; D could derive from TRBD1 or TRBD2 (5 bases each). The germline CDR1 and CDR2 sequences are KGHDR and SFDVKD. The CDR3 consists of 13 residues. The V and J ends lost 0 bases and 6 bases respectively, with 7 bases between them. In DNA form, the CDR3 reads TGTGCCACCAGTGATTTGCAGGGACAGACCCAGTACTTC. It is translated as CATSDLQGQTQYF.

This clonotype showed up just a few times. The V gene is TRBV5-1, the J gene TRBJ2-7; unclear D gene. The V end was cut by 6 bases, the J end by 3 bases, with 13 bases between. CDR1 SGHRS and CDR2 YFSETQ come from the germline V gene. This CDR3 contains 13 residues. The CDR3 nucleotides read TGCGCCAGCACCTGGGGAAGTAACTACGAGCAGTACTTC. It encodes CASTWGSNYEQYF.

The chain has TRBV7-9 and TRBJ1-5; D is ambiguous. Trimming took 1 base from V and 8 from J, leaving 9 bases between them. The CDR3 extends over 13 amino acids. Germline V gene lookup returns CDR1 SEHNR and CDR2 FQNEAQ (reference sequence). The chain's CDR3 is CASSLGVMEPQHF. CDR3 sequence (DNA): TGTGCCAGCAGCTTAGGTGTGATGGAGCCCCAGCATTTT.

This clonotype was found a few times. This sequence joins TRBV6-1 and TRBJ2-3; the D gene is possibly TRBD2 (5 bases). In germline, CDR1 is MNHNS, CDR2 SASEGT. V was clipped by 7 bases and J by 4 bases, with 15 bases between them. The CDR3 length is 14 residues. DNA of the CDR3: TGTGCCAGCATCCCGCGGGTCGTCCCAGATACGCAGTATTTT. Translated, it gives CASIPRVVPDTQYF.

This clonotype was detected only a few times. The chain recombines TRBV5-1 with TRBJ2-2; possible D gene TRBD1, 6 bases. CDR3 length equals 14 residues. The germline V and J ends were trimmed by 5 bases and 3 bases, with 11 bases remaining between them. CDR1 is SGHRS, CDR2 YFSETQ, per germline. The CDR3 loop reads CASRDSSYTGELFF. The CDR3 nucleotides are TGCGCCAGCAGGGACAGCTCTTACACCGGGGAGCTGTTTTTT.

This chain uses TRBV28 with TRBJ2-7; TRBD1 agrees at 7 bases. Germline V gene sequence: CDR1 MDHEN, CDR2 SYDVKM. The CDR3 has 13 residues. V gave up 6 bases and J gave up 3 bases; unmatched junction bases: 5. This CDR3 reads CASRFRGFYEQYF. In DNA, the CDR3 is TGTGCCAGCAGGTTCAGGGGGTTCTACGAGCAGTACTTC. Full variable domain (missing parts from reference TRBV28 and TRBJ2-7): DVKVTQSSRYLVKRTGEKVFLECVQDMDHENMFWYRQDPGLGLRLIYFSYDVKMKEKGDIPEGYSVSREKKERFSLILESASTNQTSMYLCASRFRGFYEQYFGPGTRLTVT.

This clonotype appeared many times. The CDR3 coding sequence is TGTGCCAGCTCACCGACAGGGACCTATGGCTACACCTTC. Encoded protein: CASSPTGTYGYTF. The rearrangement links TRBV12-3 or TRBV12-4 to TRBJ1-2; 7 nucleotides align to TRBD1. V shed 8 bases and J 4 bases; nucleotides not matched to a gene: 7. The CDR3 is made up of 13 amino acids.

This clonotype was counted a few times. The rearrangement links TRBV7-9 to TRBJ2-1; D gene unclear. The CDR3 extends over 16 amino acids. Trimming stripped 1 base from V and 3 bases from J, with 13 bases between. Germline V CDR1 and CDR2: SEHNR, FQNEAQ (reference sequence). CDR3 sequence reads: CASSLVRLVVYNEQFF. CDR3 DNA sequence: TGTGCCAGCAGCTTAGTGAGGCTAGTGGTCTACAATGAGCAGTTCTTC.

The V and J genes are TRBV3-1 and TRBJ2-7; TRBD1 might be the D (5 bases). Germline loops: CDR1 LGHDT, CDR2 YNNKEL (reference sequence). The length of the CDR3 is 13 residues. Trimming took 4 bases from V and 0 from J, leaving 7 bases between them. DNA for the CDR3: TGTGCCAGCAGCCCGGACAACTCCTACGAGCAGTACTTC. Protein sequence: CASSPDNSYEQYF.

This clonotype has only a few counts. V and J are TRBV6-2 or TRBV6-3 and TRBJ2-2, with D unclear. Germline-derived CDR1 and CDR2 are MNHEY and SVGEGT. The CDR3 covers 14 residues. The V end was cut by 6 bases, the J end by 5 bases, with 13 bases between. The DNA of the CDR3 is TGTGCCAGCAGCAACAGAGACCCGACCGGGGAGCTGTTTTTT. It yields the protein CASSNRDPTGELFF.

This chain joins TRBV12-3 or TRBV12-4 and TRBJ2-1, with TRBD2 matching over 7 bases. V shed 3 bases and J 1 base; nucleotides not matched to a gene: 9. This CDR3 region has 17 residues. In DNA, the CDR3 is TGTGCCAGCAGTTTCATTTACGCGGGAGAGTCCTACAATGAGCAGTTCTTC. The encoded protein is CASSFIYAGESYNEQFF.

This chain uses TRBV7-9 with TRBJ2-3; perhaps D is TRBD1 or TRBD2 (5 bases each). The CDR3 is made up of 14 amino acids. Germline V gene lookup returns CDR1 SEHNR and CDR2 FQNEAQ (reference sequence). The V end was cut by 0 bases, the J end by 7 bases, with 11 bases between. CDR3 amino acids: CASSLAYGANTQYF. In DNA form, the CDR3 reads TGTGCCAGCAGCTTAGCGTACGGGGCAAATACGCAGTATTTT.

The rearrangement uses TRBV19 and TRBJ1-2, with TRBD1 matching over 8 bases. The CDR3 is 14 amino acids. CDR1 LNHDA and CDR2 SQIVND come from the germline V gene (reference sequence). J gave up 2 bases and V 3 bases, and 2 bases lay outside the gene matches. The CDR3: CASSIGTGNYGYTF. CDR3 DNA: TGTGCCAGTAGTATCGGGACAGGAAACTATGGCTACACCTTC.

V gene TRBV4-1 combines with J gene TRBJ2-1, with 7 bases that match TRBD2. The CDR3 spans 17 residues. After removal of 0 bases from V and 0 bases from J, the junction contained 5 bases not matched to a gene. From germline, CDR1 is MGHRA and CDR2 YSYEKL. Written as DNA, the CDR3 is TGCGCCAGCAGCCAAGATATTAGCGGGTACTCCTACAATGAGCAGTTCTTC. This gives the protein CASSQDISGYSYNEQFF.

The chain has TRBV7-9 and TRBJ2-3; 7 positions agree with TRBD2. Trimming removed 4 bases from V and 4 bases from J; junction bases left unmatched: 8. This CDR3 is 15 amino acids long. CDR1 and CDR2 (germline): SEHNR, FQNEAQ (reference sequence). The CDR3 loop is CASSYPSGLSDTQYF. In nucleotides, the CDR3 is TGTGCCAGCAGCTACCCTAGCGGTCTTTCAGATACGCAGTATTTT.

The rearrangement uses TRBV20-1 and TRBJ2-1, with a weak D call TRBD2 (5 bases). The CDR3 consists of 14 residues. Per the germline V gene, CDR1 is DFQATT and CDR2 is SNEGSKA (reference sequence). The CDR3 sequence is CRASDSSSYNEQFF. The CDR3 nucleotides are TGCAGGGCCTCGGACTCGAGCTCCTACAATGAGCAGTTCTTC.

The chain combines TRBV20-1 with TRBJ1-5; no firm D call. V dropped 0 bases and J dropped 1 base, with 19 bases sitting between them. The CDR3 covers 18 residues. Germline-derived CDR1 and CDR2 are DFQATT and SNEGSKA (reference sequence). CDR3 coding DNA: TGCAGTGCTAGAGATCTCATCGAAGGTCTTGCCAGCAATCAGCCCCAGCATTTT. Amino acids: CSARDLIEGLASNQPQHF.

This clonotype was detected only a few times. The chain is built from TRBV7-9 and TRBJ2-1, with D perhaps matching TRBD2 (6 bases). The CDR3 contains 15 residues. The germline gives CDR1 SEHNR, CDR2 FQNEAQ (reference sequence). The germline V and J ends were trimmed by 2 bases and 2 bases, with 10 bases remaining between them. The CDR3 DNA sequence: TGTGCCAGCAGCTTATTTGGCGGGACCTACAATGAGCAGTTCTTC. Translation gives CASSLFGGTYNEQFF.

The CDR3 is CASSYSEYEQYF. The CDR3 DNA sequence: TGTGCCAGCAGTTACTCGGAATACGAGCAGTACTTC. V is TRBV6-6 and J is TRBJ2-7; no clear D gene. From germline, CDR1 is MNHNY and CDR2 SVGAGI (reference sequence). The CDR3 is made up of 12 amino acids. Trimming removed 0 bases from V and 4 bases from J, with 4 bases in between.

The J gene is TRBJ1-5, the V gene TRBV27; perhaps TRBD1 as D (6 bases). Trimming stripped 4 bases from V and 0 bases from J, with 13 bases between. This CDR3 has 16 residues. The germline gives CDR1 MNHEY, CDR2 SMNVEV (reference sequence). The CDR3 DNA sequence: TGTGCCAGCAGTTCTACAGGGCGTAGTAGCAATCAGCCCCAGCATTTT. This encodes CASSSTGRSSNQPQHF.

The DNA for the CDR3 is TGTGCCAGCAGTTCGCCCCCCAGGGGGAACACTGAAGCTTTCTTT. It encodes CASSSPPRGNTEAFF. This sequence joins TRBV6-5 and TRBJ1-1, with D possibly TRBD1 on 6 matching bases. Germline V gene sequence: CDR1 MNHEY, CDR2 SVGAGI. Trimming stripped 4 bases from V and 1 base from J, with 13 bases between. CDR3 size: 15 residues.

This clonotype was seen a handful of times. The chain combines TRBV6-1 with TRBJ2-1; 8 positions match TRBD1. V dropped 9 bases and J dropped 6; count of bases not matched to a gene: 7. CDR1 and CDR2 from the germline V gene are MNHNS and SASEGT. The CDR3 totals 13 residues. CDR3 sequence reads: CASRGTGPNEQFF. The CDR3 DNA follows: TGTGCCAGTAGGGGGACAGGACCCAATGAGCAGTTCTTC.

The genes are TRBV11-3 and TRBJ2-4; the D is unclear. V was cut by 0 bases and J by 8 bases, with 14 bases left in between. Per the germline V gene, CDR1 is SGHNT and CDR2 is YENEEA. The length of the CDR3 is 15 residues. The CDR3 nucleotides are TGTGCCAGCAGCTTAGATCTGGAAGGTTTAGACATTCAGTACTTC. Translated: CASSLDLEGLDIQYF.